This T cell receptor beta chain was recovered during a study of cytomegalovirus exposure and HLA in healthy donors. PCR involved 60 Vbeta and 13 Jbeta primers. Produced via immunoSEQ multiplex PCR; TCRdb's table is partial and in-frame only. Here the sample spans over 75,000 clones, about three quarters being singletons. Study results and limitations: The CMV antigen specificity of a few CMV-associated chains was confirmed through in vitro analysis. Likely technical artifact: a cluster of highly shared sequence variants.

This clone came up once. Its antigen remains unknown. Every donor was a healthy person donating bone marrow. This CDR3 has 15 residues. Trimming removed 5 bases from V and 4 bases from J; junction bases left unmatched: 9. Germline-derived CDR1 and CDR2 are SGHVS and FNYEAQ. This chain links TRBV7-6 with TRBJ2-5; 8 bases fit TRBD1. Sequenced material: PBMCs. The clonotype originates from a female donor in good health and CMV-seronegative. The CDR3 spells CASSPIPGQVETQYF. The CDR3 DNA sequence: TGTGCCAGCAGCCCTATCCCGGGACAGGTAGAGACCCAGTACTTC.